A selection of T cell receptor beta chains follows, all from one sample in a study of Ad26.COV2.S vaccination and SARS-CoV-2 variants. Some clones are missing from TCRdb's copy, which holds only in-frame ones; the method was immunoSEQ multiplex PCR. The data hold roughly 300,000 clones, with less than 90% observed a single time. The specimen was peripheral blood, collected in a trial of Ad26.COV2.S vaccine versus placebo. These receptors all come from a person between 18 and 65 years old who received the Ad26.COV2.S COVID-19 vaccine or a placebo. Both conserved end residues are part of each CDR3. The listing skips clone size in some rows; elsewhere it reads once, few, many or a size class.

size: once; V: TRBV29-1; CDR3: CSVEWEGRVNTEAFF
size: NA; V: TRBV7-9; CDR3: CASSLGVGIDTEAFF
size: NA; V: TRBV28; CDR3: CASSSPVYTGELFF
size: NA; V: TRBV5-8; CDR3: CASSFGGDYEQYF
size: few; V: TRBV19; CDR3: CASSIVGQGYQPQHF
size: NA; V: TRBV3-1/TRBV3-2; CDR3: CASSQSPEQFF
size: NA; V: TRBV19; CDR3: CASRTGGAWNSPLHF
size: NA; V: TRBV27; CDR3: CASSSVRGQVNTEAFF
size: NA; V: TRBV28; CDR3: CASSLSGTGEEETQYF
size: NA; V: TRBV7-2; CDR3: CASSLVSYRTYDTQYF
size: NA; V: TRBV6-5; CDR3: CATSSRADTQYF
size: NA; V: TRBV3-1/TRBV3-2; CDR3: CASSPSGGTHTEAFF
size: NA; V: TRBV7-6; CDR3: CASSLGWTGGLGANVLTF
size: NA; V: TRBV10-3; CDR3: CAISVRETQYF
size: many; V: TRBV3-1/TRBV3-2; CDR3: CASIRLQHRLYPSSYNSPLHF
size: NA; V: TRBV24-1; CDR3: CATREGGNTEAFF
size: NA; V: TRBV7-3; CDR3: CASSASGEVGNYGYTF
size: NA; V: TRBV6-5; CDR3: CASSRGGTEAFF
size: NA; V: TRBV7-8; CDR3: CASSLVQGNTEAFF
size: NA; V: TRBV27; CDR3: CASSRRESYEQYF
size: NA; V: TRBV7-2; CDR3: CASSFNGNYGYTF
size: NA; V: TRBV12-3/TRBV12-4; CDR3: CASSARENTEAFF
size: few; V: TRBV6-4; CDR3: CASSVRGNADTQYF
size: NA; V: TRBV7-8; CDR3: CASRSGTEIPPNYGYTF